The 24 T cell receptor beta chains below were found in one sample sequenced in a study of T cell repertoires in cytomegalovirus infection. TCRdb processed the reads anew with MiXCR; each CDR3 protein has one entry. The sample consists of nearly 650,000 distinct CDR3 sequences, 20% to 30% of them appearing once. The sequenced material came from CD8+ T cells from PBMCs. These receptors originate from a human donor in good health (CMV status not recorded). Some clones in this sample may be carry-over from other donors' samples.

The J gene is TRBJ2-1, the V gene TRBV7-9; TRBD2 matches 11 bases. Trimming at V came to 4 bases and at J to 8 bases, leaving 10 bases not matched to a gene. Germline CDR1 is SEHNR and CDR2 is FQNEAQ (reference sequence). There are 16 residues in the CDR3. CDR3 nucleotides: TGTGCCAGCAGCTCCCTAGAGACTAGCGGGGTAGATGAGCAGTTCTTC. Translated, it gives CASSSLETSGVDEQFF.

The J gene is TRBJ1-6, the V gene TRBV28, with TRBD1 identical over 10 bases. Germline-derived CDR1 and CDR2 are MDHEN and SYDVKM. The CDR3 length is 14 residues. Germline trimming cut 8 bases from V and 12 bases from J; bases unmatched to any gene: 10. This CDR3 is CASELGTGELPLHF. The CDR3 DNA follows: TGTGCCAGCGAGTTGGGGACAGGGGAGCTACCCCTCCACTTT.

The V and J genes are TRBV5-6 and TRBJ2-1; TRBD2 is a possible D gene (6 bases). Per germline, CDR1 SGHDT and CDR2 YYEEEE. V was clipped by 3 bases and J by 8 bases, with 21 bases between them. The CDR3 is made up of 16 amino acids. CDR3 nucleotide sequence: TGTGCCAGCAGCTCGGATCCGGGACTTTTTGACCATGAGCAGTTCTTC. Its protein is CASSSDPGLFDHEQFF.

This clonotype occurred many times. This CDR3 is CASSPEGILGVMNTEAFF. The CDR3 DNA reads as TGTGCCAGCAGCCCCGAGGGGATCCTTGGGGTCATGAACACTGAAGCTTTCTTT. The chain joins TRBV28 to TRBJ1-1; D is perhaps TRBD1 (5 bases). Looked up from germline, CDR1 is MDHEN and CDR2 is SYDVKM. The CDR3 totals 18 residues. Trimming removed 6 bases from V and 0 bases from J, with 23 bases in between.

This chain connects TRBV2 to TRBJ2-7, with no clear D. Per germline, CDR1 SNHLY and CDR2 FYNNEI. This CDR3 has 15 amino acids. V was cut by 7 bases and J by 0 bases, with 16 bases left in between. DNA for the CDR3: TGTGCCAGCACCGTCCCCCTTCCCCTCTCCTACGAGCAGTACTTC. Its protein product is CASTVPLPLSYEQYF.

The V gene is TRBV4-1, the J gene TRBJ2-7; 10 bases are a match to TRBD2. J gave up 6 bases and V 1 base, and 3 bases lay outside the gene matches. Germline V gene lookup returns CDR1 MGHRA and CDR2 YSYEKL. The CDR3 length is 14 residues. The CDR3 is CASSQAGTSAEQYF. CDR3 sequence (DNA): TGCGCCAGCAGCCAAGCCGGGACTAGCGCCGAGCAGTACTTC.

This clonotype was seen a handful of times. The rearrangement links TRBV6-2 or TRBV6-3 to TRBJ2-5; the D is unclear. This CDR3 has 13 residues. CDR1 is MNHEY, CDR2 SVGEGT, per germline. The V gene lost 2 bases and the J gene lost 5 bases, with 9 bases spanning the gap. CDR3 sequence: CASSYPSAETQYF. The CDR3 bases are TGTGCCAGCAGTTACCCCAGCGCGGAGACCCAGTACTTC.

In this sample, this clonotype turned up many times. The rearrangement joins TRBV7-6 to TRBJ2-1, with 9 bases matching TRBD2. Trimming removed 4 bases from V and 6 bases from J; junction bases left unmatched: 13. The V gene's germline CDR1 is SGHVS and CDR2 FNYEAQ. The CDR3 is made up of 17 amino acids. The CDR3 here is CASSSEPLSGGRNEQFF. As DNA, the CDR3 is TGTGCCAGCAGCTCAGAACCCCTTAGCGGGGGACGCAATGAGCAGTTCTTC.

CDR3 DNA sequence: TGTGCCAGCAGTTGGTTCGGGGGAGGCACTGAAGCTTTCTTT. Its translation is CASSWFGGGTEAFF. This rearrangement joins TRBV28 to TRBJ1-1; D perhaps matches TRBD1 (5 bases). This CDR3 region has 14 residues. The germline V gene has CDR1 MDHEN and CDR2 SYDVKM. Trimming stripped 4 bases from V and 4 bases from J, with 13 bases between.

This clonotype occurred many times. V and J are TRBV7-6 and TRBJ2-7; no clear D. Between the trimmed V and J ends, which lost 4 bases and 3 bases, there was a span of 10 bases. The CDR3 contains 13 residues. The germline V gene has CDR1 SGHVS and CDR2 FNYEAQ. Written as DNA, the CDR3 is TGTGCCAGCAGCTCGGACCGTAACTACGAGCAGTACTTC. Its translation is CASSSDRNYEQYF.

Comments on this clonotype: With a much larger clone just one base away, this may be a read error. The genes are TRBV7-3 and TRBJ2-3; D is unresolved. V was cut by 1 base and J by 6 bases, with 11 bases left in between. The germline V gene encodes CDR1 SGHTA and CDR2 FQGTGA. This CDR3 has 14 amino acids. CDR3 protein: CASSLSSLRDTQYF. In DNA form, the CDR3 reads TGTGCCAGCAGCTTAAGTTCCTTGAGGGATACGCAGTATTTT.

A remark on this clonotype: The missing conserved phenylalanine or tryptophan at the end of this CDR3 makes a read error likely. The V and J genes are TRBV7-9 and TRBJ2-1; maybe TRBD1 (7 bases). V was trimmed by 5 bases and J by 6 bases, leaving 20 bases between them. The CDR3 spans 16 residues. Per germline, CDR1 SEHNR and CDR2 FQNEAQ (reference sequence). The CDR3 DNA reads as TGTGCCAGCAGCAGACCGGGGGACAGCTCGCCCAATGAGCAGTTCCTC. This encodes CASSRPGDSSPNEQFL.

This clonotype was picked up many times. The chain combines TRBV7-6 with TRBJ2-2; no definite D call. This CDR3 region has 15 residues. Germline CDR1 SGHVS, CDR2 FNYEAQ. V lost 5 bases and J 0 bases, leaving 10 bases between the germline ends. The CDR3 is CASSHSDANTGELFF. DNA for the CDR3: TGTGCCAGCAGCCACAGCGACGCGAACACCGGGGAGCTGTTTTTT.

The chain is built from TRBV9 and TRBJ2-1; 10 bases agree with TRBD2. J gave up 4 bases and V 3 bases, and 4 bases lay outside the gene matches. Germline CDR1 SGDLS, CDR2 YYNGEE. CDR3 length: 15 amino acids. The CDR3 loop is CASSESGGVYNEQFF. For the CDR3, the DNA is TGTGCCAGCAGCGAGAGCGGGGGGGTGTACAATGAGCAGTTCTTC.

This clonotype was counted ten times or more. This chain connects TRBV7-2 to TRBJ2-3, with 10 bases that match TRBD2. The ends lost 5 bases at V and 0 bases at J; junction bases unmatched: 2. Germline CDR1 is SGHTA and CDR2 is FQGNSA. The CDR3 contains 15 residues. The CDR3 protein is CASSQGLASTDTQYF. In DNA, the CDR3 is TGTGCCAGCAGCCAGGGACTAGCGAGCACAGATACGCAGTATTTT.

This clonotype was counted a few times. The V and J genes are TRBV28 and TRBJ2-3, with TRBD2 matching 10 bases. The V segment lost 5 bases and the J segment 2 bases; nucleotides outside the gene matches: 4. The CDR3 consists of 15 residues. In germline, CDR1 is MDHEN, CDR2 SYDVKM. CDR3 in amino acids: CASSGLADLTDTQYF. The CDR3 DNA sequence: TGTGCCAGCAGTGGACTAGCGGACCTCACAGATACGCAGTATTTT. The full variable domain, with the rest looked up from reference TRBV28 and TRBJ2-3, is DVKVTQSSRYLVKRTGEKVFLECVQDMDHENMFWYRQDPGLGLRLIYFSYDVKMKEKGDIPEGYSVSREKKERFSLILESASTNQTSMYLCASSGLADLTDTQYFGPGTRLTVL.

This clonotype was observed a few times. The chain has TRBV14 and TRBJ2-3; possible D gene TRBD1, 5 bases. Per the germline V gene, CDR1 is SGHDN and CDR2 is FVKESK. This CDR3 has 15 residues. V shed 3 bases and J shed 2 bases, with 12 bases lying between them. The DNA of the CDR3 is TGTGCCAGCAGCCAGGTGGACACACTCACAGATACGCAGTATTTT. Amino acid sequence: CASSQVDTLTDTQYF.

This clonotype was seen ten or more times. This chain uses TRBV12-3 or TRBV12-4 with TRBJ2-5; TRBD2 is a possible D gene (5 bases). Trimming pared 6 bases from V and 0 bases from J, leaving 11 bases between. This CDR3 spans 14 amino acids. The CDR3, as DNA: TGTGCCAGCAGCCTCTGGACTGACCAAGAGACCCAGTACTTC. Translated: CASSLWTDQETQYF.

V and J are TRBV6-2 or TRBV6-3 and TRBJ2-7; D not resolved. CDR1 and CDR2 (germline): MNHEY, SVGEGT. The CDR3 sequence is 13 residues long. The germline V and J ends were trimmed by 4 bases and 7 bases, with 14 bases remaining between them. This CDR3 reads CASSWTRLREQYF. The CDR3 nucleotides are TGTGCCAGCAGTTGGACGCGCCTTCGGGAGCAGTACTTC.

This clonotype turned up a few times. This sequence joins TRBV7-6 and TRBJ1-4; no reliable D call. Deletions cut 1 base from V and 8 bases from J, with 20 bases between. This CDR3 has 17 amino acids. CDR1 is SGHVS, CDR2 FNYEAQ, per germline. The CDR3 loop is CASSLDDAGTEWEKLFF. CDR3 DNA: TGTGCCAGCAGCTTAGATGATGCGGGTACTGAGTGGGAAAAACTGTTTTTT.

This clonotype was seen ten or more times. The rearrangement uses TRBV7-6 and TRBJ2-2; the match to TRBD1 covers 8 bases. Trimming at V came to 5 bases and at J to 2 bases, leaving 7 bases not matched to a gene. CDR1 and CDR2 from the germline V gene are SGHVS and FNYEAQ. The CDR3 has 16 residues. CDR3 protein: CASSPRTGSNTGELFF. The CDR3 bases are TGTGCCAGCAGCCCTCGGACAGGGAGTAACACCGGGGAGCTGTTTTTT.

The chain employs TRBV29-1 and TRBJ2-3, with 9 bases aligning to TRBD2. Germline lookup yields CDR1 SQVTM and CDR2 ANQGSEA. The CDR3 is 15 amino acids. V trimming: 4 bases; J trimming: 6 bases; junction bases outside the gene matches: 11. CDR3 loop: CSVASSGGFGDTQYF. The CDR3 DNA reads TGCAGCGTTGCGAGTAGCGGGGGATTCGGGGATACGCAGTATTTT.

This rearrangement joins TRBV29-1 to TRBJ1-3; TRBD1 matches 7 bases. Trimming at V came to 1 base and at J to 2 bases, leaving 2 bases not matched to a gene. CDR1 is SQVTM, CDR2 ANQGSEA, per germline. The CDR3 is made up of 14 amino acids. For the CDR3, the DNA is TGCAGCGTTGAAGGCACAGGGGCTGGAAACACCATATATTTT. Its translation: CSVEGTGAGNTIYF.

In its sample, this clonotype was seen a few times. This sequence joins TRBV25-1 and TRBJ1-3; TRBD1 might be the D (6 bases). The CDR3 has 13 amino acids. In germline, CDR1 is MGHDK, CDR2 SYGVNS. V shed 5 bases and J shed 9 bases, with 14 bases lying between them. CDR3 sequence: CASSQAGESTIYF. The CDR3 nucleotides are TGTGCCAGCAGTCAGGCAGGGGAGAGCACCATATATTTT. Full variable domain (missing parts from reference TRBV25-1 and TRBJ1-3): EADIYQTPRYLVIGTGKKITLECSQTMGHDKMYWYQQDPGMELHLIHYSYGVNSTEKGDLSSESTVSRIRTEHFPLTLESARPSHTSQYLCASSQAGESTIYFGEGSWLTVV.